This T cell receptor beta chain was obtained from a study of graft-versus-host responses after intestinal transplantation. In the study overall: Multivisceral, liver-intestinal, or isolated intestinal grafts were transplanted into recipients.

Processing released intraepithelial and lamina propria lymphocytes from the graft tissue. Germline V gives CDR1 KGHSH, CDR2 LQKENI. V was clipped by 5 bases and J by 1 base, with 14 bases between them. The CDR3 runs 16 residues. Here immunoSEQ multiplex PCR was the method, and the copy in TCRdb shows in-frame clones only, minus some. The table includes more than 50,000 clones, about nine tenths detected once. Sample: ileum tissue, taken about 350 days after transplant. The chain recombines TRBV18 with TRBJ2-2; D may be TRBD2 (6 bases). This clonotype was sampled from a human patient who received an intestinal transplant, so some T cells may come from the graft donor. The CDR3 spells CASSVWASENTGELFF. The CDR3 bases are TGTGCCAGCTCAGTTTGGGCTAGCGAGAACACCGGGGAGCTGTTTTTT.